This record covers a single T cell receptor beta chain. The sample is drawn from a study of blood T cell repertoires in COVID-19. Background on the study: Acute-phase and convalescent COVID-19 samples originated in the United States, Italy and Spain. In each case, the material was cDNA or gDNA derived from T cells, B-cell-depleted T cells, or PBMCs.

The CDR3 contains 15 residues. Looked up from germline, CDR1 is MNHEY and CDR2 is SVGAGI. Trimming took off 6 bases at V and 7 bases at J, with 21 bases between the two ends. As originally analysed: The assay estimated nucleated cells by amplifying reference gene primers. TCRdb keeps only in-frame clones here, not all; method: immunoSEQ multiplex PCR. The D gene and trimming were derived from the DNA, and the V and J assignments and clone size from that table. The sample records some 250,000 clones, roughly 86% being singletons. The V gene is TRBV6-5, the J gene TRBJ1-1, with D possibly matching TRBD1 (6 bases). The source material was peripheral blood. This receptor was obtained from a woman in her 70s with active or convalescent COVID-19. CDR3 nucleotide sequence: TGTGCCAGCAGCTCTCCCCACAGGGCCCAAAATGAAGCTTTCTTT. This sequence encodes CASSSPHRAQNEAFF.